The present T cell receptor (beta chain) was sequenced within a study of shared clonotypes between healthy human individuals (dated by TCRdb to between 2020 and 2021). Notes on the research overall: The cohort comprised a couple of women and a few men aged 18 to 49 years. For each donor, CD4 naive and CD4 memory were each given three plates, CD8 naive was given two plates, and CD8 memory was given one plate. To estimate repertoire size and how much clonotypes are shared between individuals, the study performed deep sequencing of blood TCR repertoires from a few healthy adults. Different laboratories and diverse techniques were used to prepare libraries and sequence TCR repertoires, to increase sequencing depth and limit assay-specific biases. Each donor's leukapheresis produced roughly between about 0.9 and 9.5 billion PBMCs.

Using the deep immunoSEQ assay, TCR CDR3 regions were amplified from genomic DNA by multiplex PCR. Extracted genomic DNA from each cell subset was distributed evenly across all wells of several immunoSEQ 96-well plates, and each plate was treated as a replicate. For sorted subsets, 200 to 250 ng genomic DNA, equal to tens of thousands of T cell genomes, was loaded into each replicate PCR. Purified libraries were measured with a Qubit 3.0 fluorometer, size-checked on a Bioanalyzer 2100, and measured again with the KAPA Library Quantification kit. Each immunoSEQ 96-well plate was sequenced on its own single-read 150-cycle Illumina NextSeq 550 flow cell. As for the authors' bioinformatics: Because the immunoSEQ output included only junctional sequences and no quality scores, the filtering could not be the same as the filtering used for full-length reads. To assign V/J genes and CDR3, sequences were annotated using PyIR, a Python wrapper for IgBLAST v1.9, with IMGT germline references. Reads were removed for weak V/J assignments (E-value above 1e-6), missing CDR3, stop codons, out-of-frame junctions, or ambiguous translated residues. V3J clonotypes were defined as sequences sharing an identical inferred V gene, J gene, and CDR3 amino acid sequence. The percentage overlap between two repertoires was calculated by dividing the number of shared unique clonotypes by the size of the smaller repertoire. Three approaches were used to assess repertoire richness: RTK rarefaction, the Chao1 estimator, and Recon v2.1 estimates of unobserved clonotypes. Generation probabilities for all TCRbeta clonotypes obtained by the gDNA method from a handful of donors were computed using OLGA. Imported from immuneACCESS, the table was reduced by TCRdb to in-frame sequences with V and J called. These copies leave out some clones; in studies compared against another copy, an unresolved V gene accounts for under half, and the cause of the remainder is not known. D and trimming come from the DNA, and the V and J calls and clone size come from that table. The sample table holds roughly 2,000,000 clones, of which about 95% were seen once. Less than 1.5% of the sample belongs to the ten largest clones.

As for this clone: What this receptor recognizes is not known. One base away there is no much larger clone; base qualities are not given.

CD8 naive samples consisted of CD45RO-negative cells that were positively selected for CCR7, yielding a CD45RA+CCR7+ population without TemRA cells. The donors were healthy, HIV-negative adults who had no recently reported acute infections or vaccinations. Only Caucasian adults living in Nashville, Tennessee, USA were represented among the donors. Blood was obtained by leukapheresis, after which PBMCs were separated by Ficoll-Histopaque density gradient centrifugation and cryopreserved in liquid nitrogen vapor phase. Analytical flow cytometry was used to check the purity and quantity of each magnetically sorted T cell population. Genomic DNA was isolated from every sorted fraction and measured by UV absorbance on a Nanodrop 2000c. Overall results and qualifications from the work: Based on pairwise subsampling, the degree of clonotype sharing among donors was expected to be affected by sequencing depth. Even with the large sequencing depth, rarefaction of the sorted-subset datasets indicated that sequencing was incomplete. Only blood was sampled, and tissue TCR repertoires likely differ from those in blood. Sharing across a few donors was observed for about 4.8% of naive CD4, over 3% of naive CD8, around 2.5% of memory CD4, and roughly 0.43% of memory CD8 clonotypes. Naive subsets generally had larger estimated clonotype richness than memory subsets did. Compared with non-shared clonotypes, clonotypes shared by all four sorted-subset donors had higher generation probabilities. Because the study included a small number of donors, the genetic and exposure-history diversity represented was limited.

Taken from cysteine to phenylalanine, the CDR3 has 18 residues. The only DNA kept is the CDR3, 54 bases in frame from the first base. The trim is 2 bases for V and 6 bases for J, with a gap of 23 bases between the germline ends. Based on the germline V gene, the CDR1 and CDR2 sequences are MDHEN and SYDVKM. This receptor chain uses TRBV28 and TRBJ1-5; tentative D gene TRBD1, with 6 bases matching. The origin of this receptor is a man younger than 35 in good health. Sequenced: naive CD8+ T cells sorted from blood. Taken with the paper, the label for cell subset or site translates to: CD45RA+CCR7+. The CDR3 has the sequence CASSLRIQGTARGQPQHF. The DNA sequence is TGTGCCAGCAGTTTAAGGATCCAGGGAACGGCCAGGGGTCAGCCCCAGCATTTT.